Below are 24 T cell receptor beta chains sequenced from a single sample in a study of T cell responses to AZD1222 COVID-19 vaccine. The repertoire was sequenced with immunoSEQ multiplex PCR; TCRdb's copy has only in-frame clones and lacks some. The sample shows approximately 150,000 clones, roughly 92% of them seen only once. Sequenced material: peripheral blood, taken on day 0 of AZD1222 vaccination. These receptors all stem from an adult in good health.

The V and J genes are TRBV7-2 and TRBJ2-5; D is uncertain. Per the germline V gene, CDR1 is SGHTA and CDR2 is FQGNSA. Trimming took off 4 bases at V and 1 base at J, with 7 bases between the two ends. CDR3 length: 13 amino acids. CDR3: CASSSRVQETQYF. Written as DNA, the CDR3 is TGTGCCAGCAGCTCCCGGGTCCAAGAGACCCAGTACTTC.

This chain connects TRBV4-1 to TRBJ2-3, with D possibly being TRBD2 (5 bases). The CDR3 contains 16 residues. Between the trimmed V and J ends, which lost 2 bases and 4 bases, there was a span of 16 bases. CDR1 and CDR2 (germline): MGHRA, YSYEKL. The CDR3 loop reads CASSQIARGPPDTQYF. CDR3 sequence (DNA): TGCGCCAGCAGCCAAATAGCGAGAGGCCCCCCAGATACGCAGTATTTT.

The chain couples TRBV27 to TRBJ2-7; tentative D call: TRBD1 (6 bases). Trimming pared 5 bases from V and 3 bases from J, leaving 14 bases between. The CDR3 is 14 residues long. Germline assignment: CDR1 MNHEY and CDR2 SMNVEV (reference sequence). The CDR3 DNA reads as TGTGCCAGCAGTCAGTTCGGGACAATCTACGAGCAGTACTTC. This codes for CASSQFGTIYEQYF.

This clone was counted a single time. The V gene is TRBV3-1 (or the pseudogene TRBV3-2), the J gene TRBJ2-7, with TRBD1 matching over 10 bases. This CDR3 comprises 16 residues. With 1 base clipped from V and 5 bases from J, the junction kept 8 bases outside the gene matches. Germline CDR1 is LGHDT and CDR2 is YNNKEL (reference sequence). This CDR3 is CASSQAGQGVNNEQYF. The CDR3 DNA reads TGTGCCAGCAGCCAAGCCGGACAGGGGGTGAATAACGAGCAGTACTTC.

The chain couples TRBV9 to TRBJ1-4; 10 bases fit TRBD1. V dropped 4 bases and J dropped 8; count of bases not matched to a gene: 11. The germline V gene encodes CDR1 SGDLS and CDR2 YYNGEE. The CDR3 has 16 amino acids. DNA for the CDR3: TGTGCCAGCAGCTCAGGGACAGGGGAGCTTTCCGAAAAACTGTTTTTT. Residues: CASSSGTGELSEKLFF.

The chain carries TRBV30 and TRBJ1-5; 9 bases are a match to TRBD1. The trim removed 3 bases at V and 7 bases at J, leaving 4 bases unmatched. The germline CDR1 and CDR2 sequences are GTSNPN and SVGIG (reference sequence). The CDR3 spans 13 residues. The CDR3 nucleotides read TGTGCCTGGAGCCCGGGACAGGGACAGCCCCAGCATTTT. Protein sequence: CAWSPGQGQPQHF.

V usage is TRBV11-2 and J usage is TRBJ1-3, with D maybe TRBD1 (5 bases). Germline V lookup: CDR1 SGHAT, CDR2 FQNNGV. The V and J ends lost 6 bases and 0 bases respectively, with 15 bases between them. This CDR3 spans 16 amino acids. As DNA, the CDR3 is TGTGCCAGCAGGTCTAGCAGGGAACTCTCTGGAAACACCATATATTTT. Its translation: CASRSSRELSGNTIYF.

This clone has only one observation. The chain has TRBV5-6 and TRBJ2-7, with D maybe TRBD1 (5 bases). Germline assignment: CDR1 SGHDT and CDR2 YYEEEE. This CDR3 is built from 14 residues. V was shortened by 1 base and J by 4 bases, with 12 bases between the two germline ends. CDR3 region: CASSLLAGSYEQYF. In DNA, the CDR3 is TGTGCCAGCAGCTTGCTGGCAGGGTCGTACGAGCAGTACTTC.

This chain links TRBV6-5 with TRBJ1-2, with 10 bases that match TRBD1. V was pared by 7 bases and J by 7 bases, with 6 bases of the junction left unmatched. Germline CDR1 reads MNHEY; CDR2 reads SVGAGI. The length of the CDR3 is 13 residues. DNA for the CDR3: TGTGCCAGCACCGCGGACAGGGGGGCTGGCTACACCTTC. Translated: CASTADRGAGYTF.

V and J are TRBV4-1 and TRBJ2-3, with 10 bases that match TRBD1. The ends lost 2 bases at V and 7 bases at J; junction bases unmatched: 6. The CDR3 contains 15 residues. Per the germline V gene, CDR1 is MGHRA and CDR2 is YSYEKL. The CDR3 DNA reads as TGCGCCAGCAGCCAACCGAGACAGGGGGCCAATACGCAGTATTTT. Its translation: CASSQPRQGANTQYF.

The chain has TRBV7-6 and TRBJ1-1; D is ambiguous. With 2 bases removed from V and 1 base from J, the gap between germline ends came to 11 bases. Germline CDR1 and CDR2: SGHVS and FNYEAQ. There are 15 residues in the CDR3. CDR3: CASSLRPEPNTEAFF. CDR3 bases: TGTGCCAGCAGCTTAAGGCCAGAGCCGAACACTGAAGCTTTCTTT. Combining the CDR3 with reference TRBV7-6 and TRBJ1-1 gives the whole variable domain GAGVSQSPRYKVTKRGQDVALRCDPISGHVSLYWYRQALGQGPEFLTYFNYEAQQDKSGLPNDRFSAERPEGSISTLTIQRTEQRDSAMYRCASSLRPEPNTEAFFGQGTRLTVV.

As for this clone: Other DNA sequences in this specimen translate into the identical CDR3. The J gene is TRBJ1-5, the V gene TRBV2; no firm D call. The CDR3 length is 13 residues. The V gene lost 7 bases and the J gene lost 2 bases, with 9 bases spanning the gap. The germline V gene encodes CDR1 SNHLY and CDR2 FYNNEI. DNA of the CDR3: TGTGCCAGCACCACCGGAGGCAATCAGCCCCAGCATTTT. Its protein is CASTTGGNQPQHF.

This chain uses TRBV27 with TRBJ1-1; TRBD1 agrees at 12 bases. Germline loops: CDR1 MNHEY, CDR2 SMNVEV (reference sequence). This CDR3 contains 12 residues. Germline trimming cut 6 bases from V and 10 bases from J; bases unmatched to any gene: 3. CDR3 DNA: TGTGCCAGCAGGGGGACAGGGGGCCTAGCTTTCTTT. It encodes CASRGTGGLAFF.

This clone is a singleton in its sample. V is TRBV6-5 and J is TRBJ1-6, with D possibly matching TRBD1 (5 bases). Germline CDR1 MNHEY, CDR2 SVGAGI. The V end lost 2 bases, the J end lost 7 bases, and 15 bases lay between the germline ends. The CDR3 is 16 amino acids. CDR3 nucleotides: TGTGCCAGCAGTTACCGCTGGGCAGGGCAAAATTCACCCCTCCACTTT. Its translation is CASSYRWAGQNSPLHF.

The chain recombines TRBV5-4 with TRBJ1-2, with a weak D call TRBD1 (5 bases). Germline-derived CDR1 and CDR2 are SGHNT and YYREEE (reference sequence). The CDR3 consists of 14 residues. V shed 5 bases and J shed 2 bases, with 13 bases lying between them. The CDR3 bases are TGTGCCAGCAGTCCCGGGGCAGGGAACTATGGCTACACCTTC. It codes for CASSPGAGNYGYTF.

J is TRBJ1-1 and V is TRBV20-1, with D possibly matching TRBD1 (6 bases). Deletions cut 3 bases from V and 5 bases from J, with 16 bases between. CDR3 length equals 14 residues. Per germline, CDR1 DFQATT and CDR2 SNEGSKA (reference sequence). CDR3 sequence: CSASWAGATTEAFF. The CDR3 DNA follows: TGCAGTGCTAGTTGGGCAGGGGCTACGACTGAAGCTTTCTTT.

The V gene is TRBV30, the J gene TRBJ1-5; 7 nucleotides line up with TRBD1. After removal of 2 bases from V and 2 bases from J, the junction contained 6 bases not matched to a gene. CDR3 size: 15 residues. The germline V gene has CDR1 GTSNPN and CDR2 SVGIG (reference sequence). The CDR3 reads CAWSLTGSGNQPQHF. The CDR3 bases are TGTGCCTGGAGTTTGACAGGGTCGGGCAATCAGCCCCAGCATTTT.

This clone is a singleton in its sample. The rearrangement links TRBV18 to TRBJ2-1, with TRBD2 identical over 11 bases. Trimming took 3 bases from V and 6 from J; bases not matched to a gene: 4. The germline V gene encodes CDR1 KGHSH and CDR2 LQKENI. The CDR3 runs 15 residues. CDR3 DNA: TGTGCCAGCTCACCCTTAGCGGGGGGGACCAATGAGCAGTTCTTC. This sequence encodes CASSPLAGGTNEQFF. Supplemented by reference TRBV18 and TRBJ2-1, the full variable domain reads NAGVMQNPRHLVRRRGQEARLRCSPMKGHSHVYWYRQLPEEGLKFMVYLQKENIIDESGMPKERFSAEFPKEGPSILRIQQVVRGDSAAYFCASSPLAGGTNEQFFGPGTRLTVL.

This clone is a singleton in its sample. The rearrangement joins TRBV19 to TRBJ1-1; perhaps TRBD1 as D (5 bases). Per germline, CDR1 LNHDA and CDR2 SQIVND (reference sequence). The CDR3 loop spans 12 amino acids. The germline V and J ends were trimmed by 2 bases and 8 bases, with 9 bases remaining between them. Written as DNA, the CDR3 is TGTGCCAGTAGTATAAGGGGCAGAGAAGCTTTCTTT. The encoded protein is CASSIRGREAFF.

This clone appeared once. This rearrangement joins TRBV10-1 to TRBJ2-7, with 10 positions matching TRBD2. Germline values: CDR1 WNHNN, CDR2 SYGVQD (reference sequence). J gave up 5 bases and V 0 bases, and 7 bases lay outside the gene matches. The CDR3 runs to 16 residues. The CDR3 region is CASSESRASGSNEQYF. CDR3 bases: TGCGCCAGCAGTGAGTCGAGGGCTAGCGGGAGCAACGAGCAGTACTTC.

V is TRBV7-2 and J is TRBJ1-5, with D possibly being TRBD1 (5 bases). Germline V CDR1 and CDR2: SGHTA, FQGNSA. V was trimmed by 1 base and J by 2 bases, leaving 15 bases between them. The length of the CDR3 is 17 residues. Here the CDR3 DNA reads TGTGCCAGCAGCTTAGTATCCGTGGGGGAAGGCAATCAGCCCCAGCATTTT. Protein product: CASSLVSVGEGNQPQHF.

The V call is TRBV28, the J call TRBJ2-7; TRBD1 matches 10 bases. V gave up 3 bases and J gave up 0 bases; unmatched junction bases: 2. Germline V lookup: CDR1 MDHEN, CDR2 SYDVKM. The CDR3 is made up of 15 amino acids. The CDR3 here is CASSLGQGLSYEQYF. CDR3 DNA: TGTGCCAGCAGTTTGGGACAGGGGCTCTCCTACGAGCAGTACTTC. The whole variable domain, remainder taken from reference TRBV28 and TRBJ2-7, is DVKVTQSSRYLVKRTGEKVFLECVQDMDHENMFWYRQDPGLGLRLIYFSYDVKMKEKGDIPEGYSVSREKKERFSLILESASTNQTSMYLCASSLGQGLSYEQYFGPGTRLTVT.

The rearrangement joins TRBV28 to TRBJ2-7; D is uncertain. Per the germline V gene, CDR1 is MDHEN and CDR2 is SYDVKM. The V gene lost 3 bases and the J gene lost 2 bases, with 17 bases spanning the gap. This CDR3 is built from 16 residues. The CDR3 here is CASSFQLSTLTYEQYF. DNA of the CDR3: TGTGCCAGCAGTTTTCAGTTGTCTACTCTAACCTACGAGCAGTACTTC. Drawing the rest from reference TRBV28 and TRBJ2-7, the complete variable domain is DVKVTQSSRYLVKRTGEKVFLECVQDMDHENMFWYRQDPGLGLRLIYFSYDVKMKEKGDIPEGYSVSREKKERFSLILESASTNQTSMYLCASSFQLSTLTYEQYFGPGTRLTVT.

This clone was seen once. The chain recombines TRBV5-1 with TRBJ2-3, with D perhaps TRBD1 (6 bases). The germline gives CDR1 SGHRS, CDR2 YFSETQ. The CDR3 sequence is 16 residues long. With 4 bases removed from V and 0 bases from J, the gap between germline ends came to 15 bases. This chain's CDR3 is CASSNDGTTSTDTQYF. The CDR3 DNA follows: TGCGCCAGCAGCAACGACGGGACAACTAGCACAGATACGCAGTATTTT.